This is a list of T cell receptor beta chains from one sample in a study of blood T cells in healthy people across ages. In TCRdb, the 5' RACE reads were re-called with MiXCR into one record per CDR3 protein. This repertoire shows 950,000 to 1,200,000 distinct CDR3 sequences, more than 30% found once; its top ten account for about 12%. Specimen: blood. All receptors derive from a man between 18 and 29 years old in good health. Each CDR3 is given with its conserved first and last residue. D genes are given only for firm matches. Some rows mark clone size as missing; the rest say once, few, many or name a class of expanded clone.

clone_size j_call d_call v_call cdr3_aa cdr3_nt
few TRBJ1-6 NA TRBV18 CASSPWGAINSPLHF TGTGCCAGCTCACCATGGGGGGCTATTAATTCACCCCTCCACTTT
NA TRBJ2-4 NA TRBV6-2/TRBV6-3 CASAADLAKNIQYF TGTGCCAGCGCGGCGGACCTAGCCAAAAACATTCAGTACTTC
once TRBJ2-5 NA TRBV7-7 CATSISQNNEQYF TGTGCTACCTCTATTTCACAGAACAATGAGCAGTACTTC
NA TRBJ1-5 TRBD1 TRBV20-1 CSASSDRVGGQPQHF TGCAGTGCTAGCTCTGACAGGGTAGGGGGTCAGCCCCAGCATTTT
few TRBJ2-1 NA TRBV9 CASSPSSGNEQFF TGTGCCAGCAGCCCTTCGTCGGGGAATGAGCAGTTCTTC
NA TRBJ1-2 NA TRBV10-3 CAIGGGVANYGYTF TGTGCCATCGGGGGGGGAGTCGCTAACTATGGCTACACCTTC
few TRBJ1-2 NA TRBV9 CASRQYYGYTF TGTGCCAGCAGGCAATATTATGGCTACACCTTC
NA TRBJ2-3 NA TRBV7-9 CASSLVAAIQGTDTQYF TGTGCCAGCAGCTTAGTTGCTGCTATACAGGGAACAGATACGCAGTATTTT
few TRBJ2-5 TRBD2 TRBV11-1 CASSLLGLAIQETQYF TGTGCCAGCAGCTTATTGGGACTAGCTATCCAAGAGACCCAGTACTTC
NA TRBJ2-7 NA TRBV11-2 CASSLDPGAISYNEQYF TGTGCCAGCAGCTTAGATCCAGGGGCGATCTCCTACAATGAGCAGTACTTC
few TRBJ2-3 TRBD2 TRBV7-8 CASSSRLAGNSDTQYF TGTGCCAGCAGCTCACGACTAGCGGGAAATTCTGATACGCAGTATTTT
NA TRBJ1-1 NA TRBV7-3 CASSLTFNTEAFF TGTGCCAGCAGCTTAACCTTCAACACTGAAGCTTTCTTT
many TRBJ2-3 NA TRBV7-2 CASSLGTFPADTQYF TGTGCCAGCAGCTTAGGGACCTTCCCTGCAGATACGCAGTATTTT
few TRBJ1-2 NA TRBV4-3 CASSHRSRPYGYTF TGCGCCAGCAGCCACCGTTCTCGCCCTTATGGCTACACCTTC
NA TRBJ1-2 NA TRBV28 CASSLKEGGSTSYGYTF TGTGCCAGCAGTTTAAAGGAAGGTGGAAGCACTAGCTATGGCTACACCTTC
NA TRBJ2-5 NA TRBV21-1 CASTPFHSTRRTGGYLFRETQYF TGTGCCAGCACTCCCTTCCACTCAACCAGGCGGACAGGGGGCTACCTATTCAGAGAGACCCAGTACTTC
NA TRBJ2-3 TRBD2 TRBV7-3 CASSAIAGGQDTQYF TGTGCCAGCAGCGCTATAGCGGGGGGGCAAGATACGCAGTATTTT
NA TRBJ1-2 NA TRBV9 CAGSVQASQNYGYTF TGTGCCGGCAGCGTACAGGCGAGTCAAAACTATGGCTACACCTTC
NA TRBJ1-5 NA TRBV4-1 CASSQRPGVNQPQHF TGCGCCAGCAGCCAGCGGCCAGGGGTCAATCAGCCCCAGCATTTT
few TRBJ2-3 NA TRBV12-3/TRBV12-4 CASSPKYSAGTDTQYF TGTGCCAGCAGTCCAAAATACAGCGCCGGGACAGATACGCAGTATTTT
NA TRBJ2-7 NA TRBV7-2 CASSLERGVYNEQYF TGTGCCAGCAGCTTAGAAAGGGGAGTCTACAATGAGCAGTACTTC
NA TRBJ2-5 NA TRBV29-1 CSVIFRGRETQYF TGCAGCGTGATTTTCAGGGGACGGGAGACCCAGTACTTC
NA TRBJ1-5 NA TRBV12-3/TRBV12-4 CASSGKRDQPQHF TGTGCCAGCAGTGGAAAACGCGATCAGCCCCAGCATTTT
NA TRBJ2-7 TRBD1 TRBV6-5 CASSYRGQGSYEQYF TGTGCCAGCAGTTACAGGGGACAGGGGTCTTACGAGCAGTACTTC
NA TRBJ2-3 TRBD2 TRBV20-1 CSATSEGQGDTQYF TGCAGTGCAACTAGCGAGGGGCAGGGAGATACGCAGTATTTT
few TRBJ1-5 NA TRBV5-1 CASSLFGDQPQHF TGCGCCAGCAGCTTGTTCGGGGATCAGCCCCAGCATTTT
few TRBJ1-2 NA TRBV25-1 CASSEEVPERGNYGYTF TGTGCCAGCAGTGAAGAGGTCCCCGAAAGGGGTAACTATGGCTACACCTTC
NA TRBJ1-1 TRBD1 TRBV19 CASSTPDRPLMNTEAFF TGTGCCAGTAGTACCCCGGACAGGCCGCTCATGAACACTGAAGCTTTCTTT
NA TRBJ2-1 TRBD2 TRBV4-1 CASSHERGSYNEQFF TGCGCCAGCAGCCACGAGCGGGGCTCCTACAATGAGCAGTTCTTC
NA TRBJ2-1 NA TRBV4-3 CASSQDSGDSYNEQFF TGCGCCAGCAGCCAAGACTCAGGGGACTCCTACAATGAGCAGTTCTTC
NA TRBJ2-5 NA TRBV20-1 CSARAASSLGETQYF TGCAGTGCTAGAGCGGCGAGTTCCTTGGGTGAGACCCAGTACTTC
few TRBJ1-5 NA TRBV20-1 CSAKKGGNDQPQHF TGCAGTGCGAAGAAAGGGGGGAATGATCAGCCCCAGCATTTT
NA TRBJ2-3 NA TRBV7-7 CASSLDGDAGDTQYF TGTGCTAGCAGCTTAGATGGGGACGCAGGAGATACGCAGTATTTT
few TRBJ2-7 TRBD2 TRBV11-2 CASSYNPDSGASYEQYF TGTGCCAGCAGCTACAACCCCGATAGCGGGGCCTCCTACGAGCAGTACTTC
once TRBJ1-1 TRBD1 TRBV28 CATYDRVATEAFF TGTGCCACCTACGACAGGGTCGCCACTGAAGCTTTCTTT
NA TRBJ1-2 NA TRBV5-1 CASSFAAVYGYTF TGCGCCAGCAGCTTCGCGGCAGTCTATGGCTACACCTTC
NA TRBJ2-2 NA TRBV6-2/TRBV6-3 CASSRGTPAGELFF TGTGCCAGCAGTCGAGGGACACCCGCCGGGGAGCTGTTTTTT
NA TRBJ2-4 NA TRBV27 CASRNSILAKNIQYF TGTGCCAGCAGGAACAGTATCCTAGCCAAAAACATTCAGTACTTC
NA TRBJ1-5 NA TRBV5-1 CASSWVPYQPQHF TGCGCCAGCAGCTGGGTACCATATCAGCCCCAGCATTTT
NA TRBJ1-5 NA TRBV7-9 CASSLNGAAGQPQHF TGTGCCAGCAGCTTAAATGGGGCAGCGGGGCAGCCCCAGCATTTT
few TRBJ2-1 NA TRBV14 CASSQVFSGYNEQFF TGTGCCAGCAGCCAAGTATTTTCAGGTTACAATGAGCAGTTCTTC
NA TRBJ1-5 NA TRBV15 CATSRRARANNQPQHF TGTGCCACCAGCAGACGGGCCCGGGCCAACAATCAGCCCCAGCATTTT
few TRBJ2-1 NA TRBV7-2 CASSLVSGSYNEQFF TGTGCCAGCAGCTTAGTGTCAGGCTCCTACAATGAGCAGTTCTTC
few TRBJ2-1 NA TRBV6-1 CASSEVGNEQFF TGTGCCAGCAGTGAAGTTGGCAATGAGCAGTTCTTC
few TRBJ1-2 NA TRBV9 CASSVGTLNYGYTF TGTGCCAGCAGCGTCGGGACTCTGAACTATGGCTACACCTTC
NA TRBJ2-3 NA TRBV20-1 CSVGVLGVPTDTQYF TGCAGTGTGGGAGTTTTGGGGGTTCCTACAGATACGCAGTATTTT
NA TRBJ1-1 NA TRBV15 CATSRDRVRGTEAFF TGTGCCACCAGCAGAGACCGGGTTCGGGGCACTGAAGCTTTCTTT
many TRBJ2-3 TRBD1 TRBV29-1 CSVDADRGPRDTQYF TGCAGCGTTGATGCCGACAGGGGGCCAAGAGATACGCAGTATTTT
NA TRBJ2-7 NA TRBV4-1 CASSQVGGEYEQYF TGCGCCAGCAGCCAAGTTGGGGGAGAGTACGAGCAGTACTTC
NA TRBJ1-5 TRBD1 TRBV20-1 CSALRDSPDQPQHF TGCAGTGCCCTCCGGGACAGCCCCGATCAGCCCCAGCATTTT
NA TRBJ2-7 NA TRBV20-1 CSARGVGTSGNEQYF TGCAGTGCTAGAGGAGTCGGCACCTCCGGGAATGAGCAGTACTTC
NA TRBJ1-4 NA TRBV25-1 CASSGPPQGKLFF TGTGCCAGCAGTGGTCCCCCTCAGGGAAAACTGTTTTTT